Presented here are 8 T cell receptor beta chains from one specimen sequenced in a study of shared clonotypes between healthy human individuals. Sequencing was performed with immunoSEQ multiplex PCR; in TCRdb, only in-frame clones are kept and a portion is missing. The profile shows roughly 2.6 million clones, 90% to 95% of them singletons. Sequenced sample: naive CD4+ T cells sorted from blood. The subset is: CD45RA+ positively selected. These receptors originate from a man between 18 and 35 years old in good health.

This chain connects TRBV28 to TRBJ1-5; 7 bases agree with TRBD1. Germline V gene data show CDR1 as MDHEN and CDR2 as SYDVKM. V shed 5 bases, J shed 2 bases, and the junction held 6 bases outside the gene matches. This CDR3 is 15 amino acids long. The CDR3 DNA sequence: TGTGCCAGCAGTAGTCCCGGGACAGGCAATCAGCCCCAGCATTTT. Amino acids: CASSSPGTGNQPQHF.

The rearrangement joins TRBV9 to TRBJ1-6, with a possible D match to TRBD1 (5 bases). The CDR3 has 15 residues. V was pared by 0 bases and J by 6 bases, with 10 bases between. Germline V lookup: CDR1 SGDLS, CDR2 YYNGEE. The CDR3 loop is CASSVDMGLNSPLHF. The CDR3 DNA is TGTGCCAGCAGCGTAGATATGGGGCTTAATTCACCCCTCCACTTT.

This clone was counted a single time. The chain couples TRBV2 to TRBJ2-7; no clear D. Trimming shortened V by 4 bases and J by 4 bases, and 14 bases separated the two germline ends. Germline-derived CDR1 and CDR2 are SNHLY and FYNNEI. The CDR3 has 14 residues. CDR3 coding DNA: TGTGCCAGCAGTGGAGACCAGTTACGGTACGAGCAGTACTTC. It yields the protein CASSGDQLRYEQYF.

The chain employs TRBV5-6 and TRBJ1-2; D is ambiguous. Trimming pared 1 base from V and 0 bases from J, leaving 16 bases between. This CDR3 has 17 residues. The V gene's germline CDR1 is SGHDT and CDR2 YYEEEE. This CDR3 reads CASSLLAGGGPNYGYTF. In DNA form, the CDR3 reads TGTGCCAGCAGCTTGTTGGCGGGTGGAGGCCCTAACTATGGCTACACCTTC.

This rearrangement joins TRBV7-9 to TRBJ1-4, with D unclear. This CDR3 has 16 amino acids. Trimming cost V 4 bases and J 0 bases, with 12 bases left between them. The germline V gene has CDR1 SEHNR and CDR2 FQNEAQ (reference sequence). CDR3 DNA: TGTGCCAGCAGCTACTTCCGGGGTTCAACTAATGAAAAACTGTTTTTT. Translating it yields CASSYFRGSTNEKLFF.

This CDR3 is CASSPQPLNTEAFF. DNA of the CDR3: TGTGCCAGCAGCCCACAGCCTCTGAACACTGAAGCTTTCTTT. The gene calls are TRBV7-2 and TRBJ1-1; D unresolved. V was shortened by 5 bases and J by 0 bases, with 10 bases between the two germline ends. The CDR3 covers 14 residues. Germline CDR1 and CDR2: SGHTA and FQGNSA.

The chain combines TRBV6-5 with TRBJ2-7, with D perhaps given as TRBD1 or TRBD2 (5 bases each). This CDR3 region has 15 residues. The germline V gene encodes CDR1 MNHEY and CDR2 SVGAGI. Trimming removed 4 bases at V and 7 bases at J, with 20 bases between. This chain's CDR3 is CASSSGTKTLGEQYF. The CDR3 DNA sequence: TGTGCCAGCAGTTCCGGGACCAAAACCCTAGGGGAGCAGTACTTC.

The sample holds a few counts of this clone. V and J are TRBV2 and TRBJ1-5, with D tentatively TRBD1 (5 bases). The CDR3 is made up of 13 amino acids. Germline CDR1 reads SNHLY; CDR2 reads FYNNEI. V lost 7 bases, J lost 4 bases, and 11 bases lay in between. DNA of the CDR3: TGTGCCAGCATGAGACAGCCGAATCAGCCCCAGCATTTT. This sequence encodes CASMRQPNQPQHF.